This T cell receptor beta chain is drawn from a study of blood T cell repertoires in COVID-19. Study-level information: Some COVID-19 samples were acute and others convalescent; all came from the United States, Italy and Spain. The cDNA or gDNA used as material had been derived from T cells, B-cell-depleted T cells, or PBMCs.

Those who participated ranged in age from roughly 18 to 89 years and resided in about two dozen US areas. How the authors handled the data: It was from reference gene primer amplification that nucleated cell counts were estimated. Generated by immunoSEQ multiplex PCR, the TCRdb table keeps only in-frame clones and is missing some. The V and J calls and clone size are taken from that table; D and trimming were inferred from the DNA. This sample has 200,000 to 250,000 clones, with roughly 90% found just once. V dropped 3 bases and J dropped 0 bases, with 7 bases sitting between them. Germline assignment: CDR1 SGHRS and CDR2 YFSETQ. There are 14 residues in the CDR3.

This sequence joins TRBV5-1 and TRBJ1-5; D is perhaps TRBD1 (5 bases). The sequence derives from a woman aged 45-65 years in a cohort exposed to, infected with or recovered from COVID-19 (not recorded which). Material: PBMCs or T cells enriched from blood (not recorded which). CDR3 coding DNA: TGCGCCAGCAGCTGGGGGGATAGCAATCAGCCCCAGCATTTT. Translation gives CASSWGDSNQPQHF.